This T cell receptor (beta chain) was recovered during a study of memory CD4+ T cells and cytomegalovirus serostatus. Study-level background: Healthy Belgian adult donors included about nine CMV-positive and 24 CMV-negative people. General study results and limits: Each of approximately 69 CMV-associated TCRbeta sequences occurred in one to five individuals.

This clone turned up a few times. The target antigen is unknown. Here immunoSEQ multiplex PCR was the method, and the copy in TCRdb shows in-frame clones only, minus some. The sample contains 28,000 or so clones, about 70% of which appear only once. The sort gate was single viable CD3+CD4+CD8-CD45RO+ cells for memory CD4+ T cells. CMV serostatus came from serum IgG against pp150, pp28, p38, p52. CD4+ T cells were isolated by positive magnetic selection. The V gene's germline CDR1 is MGHRA and CDR2 YSYEKL. The CDR3 loop spans 15 amino acids. V was cut by 1 base and J by 8 bases, with 15 bases left in between.

V usage is TRBV4-1 and J usage is TRBJ2-1; D is undetermined. Material for sequencing was memory CD4+ T cells from blood. This receptor was obtained from an adult in good health and CMV-seronegative. CDR3 DNA sequence: TGCGCCAGCAGCCAAGCGAATACCGGTCGGGATGAGCAGTTCTTC. It encodes CASSQANTGRDEQFF.